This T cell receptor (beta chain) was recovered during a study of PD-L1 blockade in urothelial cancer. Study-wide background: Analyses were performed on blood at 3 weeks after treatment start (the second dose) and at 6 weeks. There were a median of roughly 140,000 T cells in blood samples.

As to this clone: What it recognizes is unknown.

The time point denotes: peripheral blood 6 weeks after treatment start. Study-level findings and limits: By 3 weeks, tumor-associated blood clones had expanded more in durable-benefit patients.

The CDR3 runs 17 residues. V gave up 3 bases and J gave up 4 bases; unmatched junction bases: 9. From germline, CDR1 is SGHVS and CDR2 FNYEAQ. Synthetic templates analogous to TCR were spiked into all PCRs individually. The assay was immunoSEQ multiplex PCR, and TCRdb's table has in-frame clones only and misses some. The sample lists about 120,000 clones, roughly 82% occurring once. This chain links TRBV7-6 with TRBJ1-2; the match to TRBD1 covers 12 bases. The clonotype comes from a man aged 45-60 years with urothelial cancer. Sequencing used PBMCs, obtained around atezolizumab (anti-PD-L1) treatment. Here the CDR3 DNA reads TGTGCCAGCAGCTTTGGGGCCCGGGGACAGGGGGCCTATGGCTACACCTTC. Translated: CASSFGARGQGAYGYTF.